This T cell receptor beta chain came from a study of control samples from healthy donors and cancer patients. The method was immunoSEQ multiplex PCR; TCRdb's version includes in-frame clones alone and lacks a portion of them. Counted here are under 95,000 clones, roughly nine tenths occurring once; the ten biggest clones make up roughly 0.9%. The CDR3 spans 15 residues. The V gene's germline CDR1 is LNHDA and CDR2 SQIVND (reference sequence). The ends were cut back, 2 bases at V and 6 bases at J, with 13 bases in the middle. The sequenced sample was blood. The V and J genes are TRBV19 and TRBJ2-2, with no clear D. The sequence came from a woman aged 25 to 39 in good health. CDR3 residues: CASSIWGSGAGELFF. As DNA, the CDR3 is TGTGCCAGTAGTATATGGGGTTCGGGTGCCGGGGAGCTGTTTTTT.